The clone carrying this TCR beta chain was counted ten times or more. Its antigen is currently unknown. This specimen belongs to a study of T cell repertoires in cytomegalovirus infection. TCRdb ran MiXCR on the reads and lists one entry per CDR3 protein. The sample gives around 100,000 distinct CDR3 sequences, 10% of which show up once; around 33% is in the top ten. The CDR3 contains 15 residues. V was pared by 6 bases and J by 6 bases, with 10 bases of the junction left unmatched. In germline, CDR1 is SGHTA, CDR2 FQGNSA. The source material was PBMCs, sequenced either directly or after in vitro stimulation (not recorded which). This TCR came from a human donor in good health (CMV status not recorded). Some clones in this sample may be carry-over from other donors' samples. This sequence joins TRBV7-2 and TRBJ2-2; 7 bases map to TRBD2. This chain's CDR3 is CASRTGEGKPGELFF. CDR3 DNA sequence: TGTGCCAGCAGGACCGGGGAGGGGAAGCCCGGGGAGCTGTTTTTT.